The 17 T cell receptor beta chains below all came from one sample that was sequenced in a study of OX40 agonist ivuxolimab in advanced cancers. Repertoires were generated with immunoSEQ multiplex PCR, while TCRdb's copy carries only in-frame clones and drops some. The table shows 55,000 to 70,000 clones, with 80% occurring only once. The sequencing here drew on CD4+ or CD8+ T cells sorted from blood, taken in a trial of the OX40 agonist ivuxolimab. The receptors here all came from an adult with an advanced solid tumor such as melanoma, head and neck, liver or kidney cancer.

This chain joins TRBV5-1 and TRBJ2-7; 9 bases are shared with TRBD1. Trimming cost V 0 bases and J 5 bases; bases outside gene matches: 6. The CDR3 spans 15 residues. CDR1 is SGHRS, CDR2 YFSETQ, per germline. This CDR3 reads CASSLAGTGRNEQYF. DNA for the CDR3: TGCGCCAGCAGCTTGGCCGGGACAGGGAGGAACGAGCAGTACTTC.

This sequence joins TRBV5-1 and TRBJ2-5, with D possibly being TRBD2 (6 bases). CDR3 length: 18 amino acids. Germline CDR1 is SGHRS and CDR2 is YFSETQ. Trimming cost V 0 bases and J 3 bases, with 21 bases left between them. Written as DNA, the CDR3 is TGCGCCAGCAGCTTGGGCAGGGAGGAGGAATGGAGGAAAGAGACCCAGTACTTC. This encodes CASSLGREEEWRKETQYF.

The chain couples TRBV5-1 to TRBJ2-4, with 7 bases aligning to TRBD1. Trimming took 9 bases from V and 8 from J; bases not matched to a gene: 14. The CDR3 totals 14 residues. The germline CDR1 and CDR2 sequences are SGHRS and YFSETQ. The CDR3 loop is CATRQGPEWDIQYF. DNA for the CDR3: TGCGCCACCAGACAGGGCCCAGAGTGGGACATTCAGTACTTC. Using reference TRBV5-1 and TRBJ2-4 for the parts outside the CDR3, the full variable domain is KAGVTQTPRYLIKTRGQQVTLSCSPISGHRSVSWYQQTPGQGLQFLFEYFSETQRNKGNFPGRFSGRQFSNSRSEMNVSTLELGDSALYLCATRQGPEWDIQYFGAGTRLSVL.

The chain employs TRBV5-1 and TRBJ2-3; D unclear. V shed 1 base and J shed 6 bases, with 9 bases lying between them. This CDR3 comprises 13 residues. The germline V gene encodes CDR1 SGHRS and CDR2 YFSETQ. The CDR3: CASSLSYGDTQYF. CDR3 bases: TGCGCCAGCAGCTTGTCCTATGGGGATACGCAGTATTTT. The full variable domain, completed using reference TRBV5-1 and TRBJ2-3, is KAGVTQTPRYLIKTRGQQVTLSCSPISGHRSVSWYQQTPGQGLQFLFEYFSETQRNKGNFPGRFSGRQFSNSRSEMNVSTLELGDSALYLCASSLSYGDTQYFGPGTRLTVL.

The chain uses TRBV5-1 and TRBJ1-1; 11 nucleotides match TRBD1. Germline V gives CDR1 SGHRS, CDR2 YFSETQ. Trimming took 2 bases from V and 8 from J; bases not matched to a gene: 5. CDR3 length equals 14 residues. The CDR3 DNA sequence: TGCGCCAGCAGCTTTGGGACAGGGGGAGGAGAAGCTTTCTTT. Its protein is CASSFGTGGGEAFF.

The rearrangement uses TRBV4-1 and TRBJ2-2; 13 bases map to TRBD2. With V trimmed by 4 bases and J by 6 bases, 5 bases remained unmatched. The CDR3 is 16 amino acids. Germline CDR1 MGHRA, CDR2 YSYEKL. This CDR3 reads CASSPTSGGAAGELFF. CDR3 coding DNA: TGCGCCAGCAGCCCCACTAGCGGGGGGGCAGCCGGGGAGCTGTTTTTT.

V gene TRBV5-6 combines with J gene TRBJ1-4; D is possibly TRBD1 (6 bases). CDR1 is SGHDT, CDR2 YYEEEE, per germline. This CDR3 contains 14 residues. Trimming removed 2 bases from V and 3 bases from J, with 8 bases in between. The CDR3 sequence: CASSFTGSNEKLFF. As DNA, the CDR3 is TGTGCCAGCAGCTTTACAGGGTCTAATGAAAAACTGTTTTTT. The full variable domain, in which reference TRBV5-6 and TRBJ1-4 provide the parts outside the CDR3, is DAGVTQSPTHLIKTRGQQVTLRCSPKSGHDTVSWYQQALGQGPQFIFQYYEEEERQRGNFPDRFSGHQFPNYSSELNVNALLLGDSALYLCASSFTGSNEKLFFGSGTQLSVL.

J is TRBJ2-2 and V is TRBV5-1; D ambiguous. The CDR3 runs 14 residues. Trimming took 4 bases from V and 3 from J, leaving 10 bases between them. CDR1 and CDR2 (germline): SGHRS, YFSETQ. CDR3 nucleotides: TGCGCCAGCAGCCCTTTAATGGACACCGGGGAGCTGTTTTTT. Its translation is CASSPLMDTGELFF.

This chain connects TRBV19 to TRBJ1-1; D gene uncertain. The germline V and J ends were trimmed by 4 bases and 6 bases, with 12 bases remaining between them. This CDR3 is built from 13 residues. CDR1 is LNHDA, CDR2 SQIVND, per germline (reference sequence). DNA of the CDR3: TGTGCCAGTAGTACGGTCAGCTTTTCTGAAGCTTTCTTT. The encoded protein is CASSTVSFSEAFF.

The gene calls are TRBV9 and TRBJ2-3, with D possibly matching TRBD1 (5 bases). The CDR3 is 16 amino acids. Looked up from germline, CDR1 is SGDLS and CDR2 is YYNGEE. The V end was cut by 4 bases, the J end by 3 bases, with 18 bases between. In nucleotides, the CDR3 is TGTGCCAGCAGCCCAGAAACCTTTGGGGCTACAGATACGCAGTATTTT. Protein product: CASSPETFGATDTQYF.

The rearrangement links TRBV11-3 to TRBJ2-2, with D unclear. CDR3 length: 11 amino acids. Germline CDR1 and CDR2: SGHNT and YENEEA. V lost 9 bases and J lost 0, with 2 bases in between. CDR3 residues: CASANTGELFF. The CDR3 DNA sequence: TGTGCCAGTGCGAACACCGGGGAGCTGTTTTTT.

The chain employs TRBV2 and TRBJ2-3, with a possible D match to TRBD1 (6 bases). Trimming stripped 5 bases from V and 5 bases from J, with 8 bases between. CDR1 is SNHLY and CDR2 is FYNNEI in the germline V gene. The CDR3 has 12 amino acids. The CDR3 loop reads CASSRGGDTQYF. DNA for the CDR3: TGTGCCAGCAGTCGAGGGGGAGATACGCAGTATTTT.

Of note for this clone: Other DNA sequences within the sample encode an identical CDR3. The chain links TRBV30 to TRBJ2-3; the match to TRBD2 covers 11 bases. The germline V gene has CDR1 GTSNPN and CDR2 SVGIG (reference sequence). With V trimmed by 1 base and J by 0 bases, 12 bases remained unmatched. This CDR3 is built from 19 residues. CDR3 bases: TGTGCCTGGAGTGGGCGCACAAGGACTAGCGGGTTGAGCACAGATACGCAGTATTTT. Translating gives CAWSGRTRTSGLSTDTQYF.

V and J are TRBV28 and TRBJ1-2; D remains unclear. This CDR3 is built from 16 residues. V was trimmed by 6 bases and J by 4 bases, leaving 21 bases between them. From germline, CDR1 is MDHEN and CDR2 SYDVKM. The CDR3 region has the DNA TGTGCCAGCAGCACTTCAAGTCGGGCGTCGGGCTATGGCTACACCTTC. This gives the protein CASSTSSRASGYGYTF.

This CDR3 is CAWSTQGNQPQHF. The CDR3 region has the DNA TGTGCCTGGAGCACCCAGGGCAATCAGCCCCAGCATTTT. The chain combines TRBV30 with TRBJ1-5; no firm D call. Germline V gene lookup returns CDR1 GTSNPN and CDR2 SVGIG (reference sequence). Trimming shortened V by 3 bases and J by 2 bases, and 8 bases separated the two germline ends. The CDR3 loop spans 13 amino acids.

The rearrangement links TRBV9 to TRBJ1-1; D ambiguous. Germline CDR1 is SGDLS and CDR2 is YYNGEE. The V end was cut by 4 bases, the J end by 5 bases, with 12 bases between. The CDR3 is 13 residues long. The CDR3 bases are TGTGCCAGCAGCTCAACCCCGGGGACTGAAGCTTTCTTT. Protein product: CASSSTPGTEAFF.

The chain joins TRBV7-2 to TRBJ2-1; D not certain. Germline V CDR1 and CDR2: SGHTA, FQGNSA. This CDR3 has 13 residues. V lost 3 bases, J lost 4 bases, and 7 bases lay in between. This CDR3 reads CASSFHRYNEQFF. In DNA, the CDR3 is TGTGCCAGCAGCTTCCACCGTTACAATGAGCAGTTCTTC. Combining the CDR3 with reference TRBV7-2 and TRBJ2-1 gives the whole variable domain GAGVSQSPSNKVTEKGKDVELRCDPISGHTALYWYRQSLGQGLEFLIYFQGNSAPDKSGLPSDRFSAERTGGSVSTLTIQRTQQEDSAVYLCASSFHRYNEQFFGPGTRLTVL.